This note documents a single TCR beta chain sequence. The antigen is undetermined. These data are taken from a study of T cells in Graves' hyperthyroidism and ophthalmopathy. RNA transcripts were the template for amplifying TCR beta CDR3 regions. First-round RT-PCR targeting the TCR CDR3 was performed with the HTBI primer set. Using its own MiXCR run on the multiplex PCR reads, TCRdb lists one record per CDR3 protein. The sample includes 550,000 to 700,000 distinct CDR3 sequences, 14% to 15% seen only once; the top ten take around 4.5%. CDR3 length: 16 residues. The germline V gene has CDR1 MGHDK and CDR2 SYGVNS. After removal of 2 bases from V and 1 base from J, the junction contained 4 bases not matched to a gene. Broader study findings: The model anticipated ophthalmopathy a median around six months pre-onset. Blood shared most expanded thyroid clonotypes above 0.001.

Exclusion of patients followed from uncontrolled infection, other autoimmune disease, pregnancy or lactation. The chain recombines TRBV25-1 with TRBJ2-7, with 11 bases lining up with TRBD2. The TCR comes from a middle-aged woman with Graves' ophthalmopathy. Input material: blood. Here the CDR3 reads CASSEGGLAESYEQYF. The DNA for the CDR3 is TGTGCCAGCAGTGAAGGGGGACTAGCGGAGTCCTACGAGCAGTACTTC.